Each of the 32 T cell receptor beta chains below was sequenced from the same sample in a study of T cells after yellow fever vaccination. TCRdb ran MiXCR on the 5' RACE reads and lists one entry per CDR3 protein. Of a few hundred thousand distinct CDR3 sequences in the sample, 6.8% were seen once. The sequencing used PBMCs, collected roughly seven weeks after the first yellow fever vaccination. Every receptor here comes from a man in his late teens or twenties who received the YFV17D yellow fever vaccine.

The J gene is TRBJ1-6, the V gene TRBV12-3 or TRBV12-4; TRBD1 might be the D (6 bases). This CDR3 comprises 15 residues. The V gene lost 3 bases and the J gene lost 5 bases, with 11 bases spanning the gap. CDR3 loop: CASSFRGHNNSPLHF. The CDR3 bases are TGTGCCAGCAGTTTCAGGGGACATAATAATTCACCCCTCCACTTT.

The J gene is TRBJ2-3, the V gene TRBV20-1; D is perhaps TRBD1 or TRBD2 (7 bases each). The ends were cut back, 1 base at V and 3 bases at J, with 14 bases in the middle. From germline, CDR1 is DFQATT and CDR2 SNEGSKA (reference sequence). The CDR3 covers 15 residues. CDR3 residues: CSARASGGGTDTQYF. The CDR3 DNA reads TGCAGTGCTAGAGCGTCAGGGGGAGGGACAGATACGCAGTATTTT.

The chain links TRBV9 to TRBJ1-1; unclear D gene. V dropped 0 bases and J dropped 1 base, with 10 bases sitting between them. Germline V gives CDR1 SGDLS, CDR2 YYNGEE. This CDR3 contains 15 residues. DNA for the CDR3: TGTGCCAGCAGCGTAGATTTAAGGCAGAACACTGAAGCTTTCTTT. Protein product: CASSVDLRQNTEAFF.

V usage is TRBV6-4 and J usage is TRBJ2-7; D perhaps matches TRBD1 (6 bases). CDR3 length: 16 amino acids. Germline V gives CDR1 MRHNA, CDR2 SNTAGT. V was clipped by 8 bases and J by 2 bases, with 22 bases between them. The chain's CDR3 is CASGLTQGSGAYEQYF. The CDR3 DNA sequence: TGTGCCAGCGGGTTGACTCAGGGGAGTGGTGCCTACGAGCAGTACTTC.

This clonotype was counted at least ten times. The chain has TRBV15 and TRBJ2-7; weak D call: TRBD1 (6 bases). Germline V gene lookup returns CDR1 LNHNV and CDR2 YYDKDF (reference sequence). Trimming left V 2 bases short and J 4 bases short, with 9 bases between. This CDR3 is 13 amino acids long. DNA for the CDR3: TGTGCCACCAGCAGACAGGGGCGGTACGAGCAGTACTTC. The encoded protein is CATSRQGRYEQYF. The full variable domain, its missing parts supplied by reference TRBV15 and TRBJ2-7, is DAMVIQNPRYQVTQFGKPVTLSCSQTLNHNVMYWYQQKSSQAPKLLFHYYDKDFNNEADTPDNFQSRRPNTSFCFLDIRSPGLGDTAMYLCATSRQGRYEQYFGPGTRLTVT.

This clonotype appeared many times. CDR3 sequence reads: CASSEYAAVNEQFF. CDR3 nucleotide sequence: TGTGCCAGCAGTGAATATGCAGCGGTTAATGAGCAGTTCTTC. V and J are TRBV25-1 and TRBJ2-1, with D possibly being TRBD2 (5 bases). The length of the CDR3 is 14 residues. Trimming pared 0 bases from V and 7 bases from J, leaving 10 bases between. Germline CDR1 is MGHDK and CDR2 is SYGVNS. Supplemented by reference TRBV25-1 and TRBJ2-1, the full variable domain reads EADIYQTPRYLVIGTGKKITLECSQTMGHDKMYWYQQDPGMELHLIHYSYGVNSTEKGDLSSESTVSRIRTEHFPLTLESARPSHTSQYLCASSEYAAVNEQFFGPGTRLTVL.

The rearrangement joins TRBV7-8 to TRBJ2-7, with a possible D match to TRBD1 (6 bases). The germline gives CDR1 SGHVS, CDR2 FQNEAQ. The CDR3 length is 15 residues. V gave up 2 bases and J gave up 3 bases, with 14 bases separating them. The CDR3 reads CASSLYSGQLYEQYF. The DNA of the CDR3 is TGTGCCAGCAGCTTATACTCGGGACAACTCTACGAGCAGTACTTC.

This clonotype was counted a few times. The rearrangement uses TRBV5-1 and TRBJ1-6; possibly TRBD1 for D (6 bases). The CDR3 consists of 17 residues. Between the trimmed V and J ends, which lost 5 bases and 1 base, there was a span of 16 bases. Germline CDR1 and CDR2: SGHRS and YFSETQ. The CDR3 DNA reads TGCGCCAGCAGACAAGTCTTCAGGGGTTCCTATAATTCACCCCTCCACTTT. It specifies CASRQVFRGSYNSPLHF.

This clonotype occurred many times. The chain uses TRBV18 and TRBJ2-5; possibly TRBD2 for D (5 bases). Trimming took off 3 bases at V and 0 bases at J, with 26 bases between the two ends. Germline V CDR1 and CDR2: KGHSH, LQKENI. The CDR3 spans 20 residues. The CDR3 sequence: CASSPPPGRGFVGYQETQYF. As DNA, the CDR3 is TGTGCCAGCTCACCTCCACCGGGCCGAGGGTTTGTGGGGTACCAAGAGACCCAGTACTTC.

This clonotype was recorded a few times. The genes are TRBV7-3 and TRBJ2-1; possible D gene TRBD2, 6 bases. This CDR3 is built from 13 residues. The V and J ends lost 4 bases and 4 bases respectively, with 8 bases between them. Germline assignment: CDR1 SGHTA and CDR2 FQGTGA. This CDR3 is CASSSTSYNEQFF. The CDR3 DNA follows: TGTGCCAGCAGCTCGACTAGTTACAATGAGCAGTTCTTC.

This clonotype was seen more than once but under ten times. The chain combines TRBV11-1 with TRBJ2-1; 9 bases match TRBD2. CDR1 SGHAT and CDR2 FQDESV come from the germline V gene (reference sequence). CDR3 length: 15 residues. The ends lost 4 bases at V and 7 bases at J; junction bases unmatched: 8. The CDR3 DNA follows: TGTGCCAGCAGCTGGCGGGGGGGCGAGCCGAATGAGCAGTTCTTC. Amino acids: CASSWRGGEPNEQFF.

This clonotype was picked up a small number of times. V and J are TRBV9 and TRBJ1-3; 7 positions match TRBD1. The length of the CDR3 is 16 residues. J lost 1 base, V lost 4 bases, and 8 bases had no gene match. Per the germline V gene, CDR1 is SGDLS and CDR2 is YYNGEE. The CDR3, as DNA: TGTGCCAGCAGCTTTCCAGGGGGTCTGTCTGGAAACACCATATATTTT. Protein sequence: CASSFPGGLSGNTIYF.

This clonotype was seen many times. CDR3 protein: CASSPGNPPFVVHF. The DNA for the CDR3 is TGTGCCAGCAGTCCCGGGAACCCCCCTTTCGTTGTCCACTTT. The rearrangement joins TRBV12-3 or TRBV12-4 to TRBJ1-6; D gene ambiguous. Trimming removed 5 bases from V and 17 bases from J, with 22 bases in between. The CDR3 has 14 residues.

CDR3: CATINWTGADYEQYV. CDR3 in DNA: TGTGCCACCATTAACTGGACAGGAGCTGACTACGAGCAGTACGTC. The V gene is TRBV24-1, the J gene TRBJ2-7; 7 bases agree with TRBD1. Germline CDR1 KGHDR, CDR2 SFDVKD. The length of the CDR3 is 15 residues. V was pared by 8 bases and J by 3 bases, with 12 bases of the junction left unmatched.

The chain has TRBV5-5 and TRBJ1-1; maybe TRBD1 (6 bases). Germline V CDR1 and CDR2: SGHKS, YYEKEE (reference sequence). V lost 0 bases, J lost 10 bases, and 7 bases lay in between. The CDR3 contains 11 residues. The CDR3 loop reads CASSLEQGAFF. In DNA form, the CDR3 reads TGTGCCAGCAGCTTGGAACAGGGAGCTTTCTTT.

The chain links TRBV20-1 to TRBJ2-2; 8 nucleotides match TRBD1. CDR1 is DFQATT and CDR2 is SNEGSKA in the germline V gene (reference sequence). This CDR3 has 14 residues. Trimming at V came to 2 bases and at J to 4 bases, leaving 3 bases not matched to a gene. This CDR3 is CSARQGAITGELFF. DNA for the CDR3: TGCAGTGCTAGACAGGGGGCAATCACCGGGGAGCTGTTTTTT.

This clonotype was seen repeatedly, ten times or more. The chain uses TRBV5-1 and TRBJ2-7; 10 positions match TRBD1. The CDR3 runs to 17 residues. The germline V gene encodes CDR1 SGHRS and CDR2 YFSETQ. V trimming: 2 bases; J trimming: 3 bases; junction bases outside the gene matches: 11. CDR3 sequence reads: CASSFLIDRGRNYEQYV. The DNA of the CDR3 is TGCGCCAGCAGCTTCCTAATTGACAGGGGGCGAAACTACGAGCAGTACGTC.

The CDR3 DNA follows: TGTGCCAGCAGCTTGGACGCGGGAGGCACAGATACGCAGTATTTT. This sequence encodes CASSLDAGGTDTQYF. This chain joins TRBV5-6 and TRBJ2-3; 7 bases are shared with TRBD2. Germline V gene sequence: CDR1 SGHDT, CDR2 YYEEEE. This CDR3 comprises 15 residues. V shed 0 bases, J shed 1 base, and the junction held 2 bases outside the gene matches.

This clonotype was detected a few times. The chain carries TRBV11-2 and TRBJ1-5; D is unclear. The V gene's germline CDR1 is SGHAT and CDR2 FQNNGV. The ends were cut back, 1 base at V and 11 bases at J, with 15 bases in the middle. The CDR3 has 14 amino acids. In DNA form, the CDR3 reads TGTGCCAGCAGCTTAGGTGGGCGACGTTCAGCCCAGCATTTT. Its protein product is CASSLGGRRSAQHF. The whole variable domain, remainder taken from reference TRBV11-2 and TRBJ1-5, is EAGVAQSPRYKIIEKRQSVAFWCNPISGHATLYWYQQILGQGPKLLIQFQNNGVVDDSQLPKDRFSAERLKGVDSTLKIQPAKLEDSAVYLCASSLGGRRSAQHFGDGTRLSIL.

This clonotype was observed at least ten times. This chain uses TRBV7-2 with TRBJ2-2; D gene unclear. Germline CDR1 reads SGHTA; CDR2 reads FQGNSA. Deletions cut 5 bases from V and 2 bases from J, with 6 bases between. The CDR3 covers 13 residues. CDR3 DNA: TGTGCCAGCAGCCCCTTAAACACCGGGGAGCTGTTTTTT. This encodes CASSPLNTGELFF. Supplemented by reference TRBV7-2 and TRBJ2-2, the full variable domain reads GAGVSQSPSNKVTEKGKDVELRCDPISGHTALYWYRQSLGQGLEFLIYFQGNSAPDKSGLPSDRFSAERTGGSVSTLTIQRTQQEDSAVYLCASSPLNTGELFFGEGSRLTVL.

The chain carries TRBV5-1 and TRBJ2-3; 8 nucleotides match TRBD1. The CDR3 runs 15 residues. Losses at the gene ends were 2 bases for V and 5 bases for J; bases not matched to a gene: 7. Germline CDR1 and CDR2: SGHRS and YFSETQ. The CDR3, as DNA: TGCGCCAGCAGCTTCGGGGGACAGGCGGAAGATACGCAGTATTTT. Its translation: CASSFGGQAEDTQYF.

The gene calls are TRBV19 and TRBJ1-5; D is undetermined. This CDR3 contains 9 residues. Per the germline V gene, CDR1 is LNHDA and CDR2 is SQIVND (reference sequence). Between the trimmed V and J ends, which lost 9 bases and 7 bases, there was a span of 4 bases. In DNA form, the CDR3 reads TGTGCCAGCGTACAGCCCCAGCATTTT. Translation: CASVQPQHF.

This clonotype appeared a few times. In nucleotides, the CDR3 is TGTGCCAGCAGCGCGCAGGGACAGGTCGACACTGAAGCTTTCTTT. Translated, it gives CASSAQGQVDTEAFF. This rearrangement joins TRBV9 to TRBJ1-1, with TRBD1 matching 8 bases. There are 15 residues in the CDR3. V was pared by 3 bases and J by 3 bases, with 7 bases of the junction left unmatched. The germline V gene has CDR1 SGDLS and CDR2 YYNGEE.

V is TRBV24-1 and J is TRBJ2-5; D is undetermined. The length of the CDR3 is 14 residues. V lost 4 bases and J lost 1, with 9 bases in between. CDR1 and CDR2 (germline): KGHDR, SFDVKD. CDR3 nucleotide sequence: TGTGCCACCAGTGACCCCGGCCCCCAAGAGACCCAGTACTTC. Protein sequence: CATSDPGPQETQYF.

A few counts support this clonotype. In DNA form, the CDR3 reads TGTGCCAGCAGCTTGGGAAGACAAACCTCTGGGGCCAACGTCCTGACTTTC. Its protein is CASSLGRQTSGANVLTF. This sequence joins TRBV5-6 and TRBJ2-6; no definite D call. In germline, CDR1 is SGHDT, CDR2 YYEEEE. The CDR3 is made up of 17 amino acids. V was shortened by 0 bases and J by 0 bases, with 10 bases between the two germline ends.

This clonotype was observed at least ten times. The chain carries TRBV20-1 and TRBJ2-1; 10 bases align to TRBD2. The trim removed 6 bases at V and 7 bases at J, leaving 12 bases unmatched. This CDR3 comprises 15 residues. Germline CDR1 is DFQATT and CDR2 is SNEGSKA (reference sequence). In DNA, the CDR3 is TGCAGTGCGAGGCTAGCGGGGGCCGGAGGGAATGAGCAGTTCTTC. Translating it yields CSARLAGAGGNEQFF.

V usage is TRBV5-1 and J usage is TRBJ2-1; 8 bases map to TRBD2. The ends lost 5 bases at V and 3 bases at J; junction bases unmatched: 10. CDR1 is SGHRS and CDR2 is YFSETQ in the germline V gene. The CDR3 length is 16 residues. The CDR3 spells CASSSPPGGNYNEQFF. As DNA, the CDR3 is TGCGCCAGCAGTTCTCCTCCGGGGGGGAACTACAATGAGCAGTTCTTC.

This clonotype was counted only a few times. V usage is TRBV6-2 or TRBV6-3 and J usage is TRBJ2-7, with TRBD2 matching over 11 bases. The trim removed 6 bases at V and 2 bases at J, leaving 9 bases unmatched. The CDR3 loop spans 16 amino acids. Per the germline V gene, CDR1 is MNHEY and CDR2 is SVGEGT. This CDR3 reads CASRDASSGRTYEQYF. In DNA, the CDR3 is TGTGCCAGCAGAGACGCATCTAGCGGGAGGACCTACGAGCAGTACTTC.

The chain is built from TRBV12-3 or TRBV12-4 and TRBJ2-7, with 8 bases fitting TRBD1. The CDR3 extends over 12 amino acids. The CDR3 is CLWDRKPYEQYV. Written as DNA, the CDR3 is TGCCTGTGGGACAGGAAGCCTTACGAGCAGTACGTC.

This clonotype was recorded a few times. V and J are TRBV15 and TRBJ2-1; D perhaps matches TRBD2 (6 bases). Trimming removed 6 bases at V and 6 bases at J, with 15 bases between. The germline V gene has CDR1 LNHNV and CDR2 YYDKDF (reference sequence). The CDR3 extends over 14 amino acids. This chain's CDR3 is CATRPTSGVNEQFF. CDR3 nucleotide sequence: TGTGCCACCAGACCGACCTCGGGGGTCAATGAGCAGTTCTTC.

This clonotype was recorded many times. The chain is built from TRBV7-2 and TRBJ2-1; a possible D gene is TRBD1 (5 bases). The germline V and J ends were trimmed by 3 bases and 2 bases, with 14 bases remaining between them. CDR3 size: 16 residues. The germline V gene encodes CDR1 SGHTA and CDR2 FQGNSA. The CDR3 region is CASSLMGQGPYNEQFF. The CDR3 DNA reads TGTGCCAGCAGCTTGATGGGTCAGGGCCCCTACAATGAGCAGTTCTTC.

The CDR3 sequence: CASSPTTGDTEAFF. The CDR3 DNA sequence: TGTGCCAGCTCACCAACGACAGGGGACACTGAAGCTTTCTTT. The rearrangement links TRBV18 to TRBJ1-1; 8 bases align to TRBD1. This CDR3 has 14 amino acids. Unmatched junction bases numbered 2, after V lost 2 bases and J lost 3 bases. Germline CDR1 is KGHSH and CDR2 is LQKENI.